These T cell receptor beta chains were read from a single sample in a study of CD8+ T cells in alopecia areata. Method: immunoSEQ multiplex PCR; TCRdb's copy keeps in-frame clones and lacks some. Of roughly 120,000 clones in the sample, 58% are singletons; the top ten hold under 35%. The sample here was CD8+ T cells sorted from blood, taken at week 4, from a patient treated with tofacitinib. These receptors all stem from a human donor with alopecia areata. Each CDR3 is given with its conserved first and last residue. Fields, in order: CDR3 DNA, CDR3 protein, V gene, clone size, J gene, D gene, CDR3 length. The D gene is left open where the match is weak. Size values are once, few and many counts, or a class for expanded clones, and some rows have none.

DNA: TGTGCCTCCGAGAACACCGGGGAGCTGTTTTTT; CDR3: CASENTGELFF; V: TRBV7-9; size: .; J: TRBJ2-2; D: .; length: 11
DNA: TGTGCCAGCAGTGAAACGTATGGCTACACCTTC; CDR3: CASSETYGYTF; V: TRBV6-1; size: .; J: TRBJ1-2; D: .; length: 11
DNA: TGCAGCGGGGGGGAAGCCGACTCTGGAAACACCATATATTTT; CDR3: CSGGEADSGNTIYF; V: TRBV29-1; size: many; J: TRBJ1-3; D: .; length: 14
DNA: TGCGCCAGCCTACTGGAGCATCGGAATGAGCAGTTCTTC; CDR3: CASLLEHRNEQFF; V: TRBV23-1; size: .; J: TRBJ2-1; D: .; length: 13
DNA: TGTGCCAGCGGAATTCAATACAATGAGCAGTTCTTC; CDR3: CASGIQYNEQFF; V: TRBV27; size: .; J: TRBJ2-1; D: .; length: 12
DNA: TGTGCCTGGAGTGGAATGGGGGCCTCGCAGCCCCAGCATTTT; CDR3: CAWSGMGASQPQHF; V: TRBV30; size: .; J: TRBJ1-5; D: .; length: 14
DNA: TGTGCCAGCAGCTCACAGGGCTATGGCTACACCTTC; CDR3: CASSSQGYGYTF; V: TRBV13; size: .; J: TRBJ1-2; D: .; length: 12
DNA: TGTGCCTGGAGTACGGGGCAGCCCCAGCATTTT; CDR3: CAWSTGQPQHF; V: TRBV30; size: once; J: TRBJ1-5; D: .; length: 11
DNA: TGTGCCAGCAGCCAGGGAGCGGGGGCGGGCTACGAGCAGTACTTC; CDR3: CASSQGAGAGYEQYF; V: TRBV4-2; size: .; J: TRBJ2-7; D: TRBD2; length: 15
DNA: TGTGCCAGCAGTTTAAGCGGGGGGGCAGCAGATACGCAGTATTTT; CDR3: CASSLSGGAADTQYF; V: TRBV27; size: .; J: TRBJ2-3; D: TRBD2; length: 15
DNA: TGTGCCAGTAAGTCCTGGGGAAGTCTCAACGAGCAGTACTTC; CDR3: CASKSWGSLNEQYF; V: TRBV28; size: .; J: TRBJ2-7; D: .; length: 14
DNA: TGCAGCGCCCACTCGACTCCATCACGGGGCATTCAGTACTTC; CDR3: CSAHSTPSRGIQYF; V: TRBV29-1; size: .; J: TRBJ2-4; D: .; length: 14
DNA: TGTGCCAGTAGGACCAACGGCGGGCCCCAAGAGACCCAGTACTTC; CDR3: CASRTNGGPQETQYF; V: TRBV19; size: .; J: TRBJ2-5; D: .; length: 15
DNA: TGTGCCTTTACCCCTCCGGGACAGCAAGAGACCCAGTACTTC; CDR3: CAFTPPGQQETQYF; V: TRBV30; size: .; J: TRBJ2-5; D: TRBD1; length: 14
DNA: TGCGCCAGCAGCCAAGAGAGGGGGAACTACGCCTACACCTTC; CDR3: CASSQERGNYAYTF; V: TRBV4-1; size: few; J: TRBJ1-2; D: .; length: 14
DNA: TGCAGCGTGGCAGAAGACAGGCCTGAAGCTTTCTTT; CDR3: CSVAEDRPEAFF; V: TRBV29-1; size: .; J: TRBJ1-1; D: .; length: 12
DNA: TGTGCCTGGAGTCTGTGGTTCAAGGCCCGTCCAAATTCACCCCTCCACTTT; CDR3: CAWSLWFKARPNSPLHF; V: TRBV30; size: .; J: TRBJ1-6; D: .; length: 17
DNA: TGTGCCAGCAGCTCAAGCATTAGGGGGGGCACAGATACGCAGTATTTT; CDR3: CASSSSIRGGTDTQYF; V: TRBV7-6; size: few; J: TRBJ2-3; D: .; length: 16
DNA: TGTGCCAGCAGCTCGACTAGCGATAACTATGGCTACACCTTC; CDR3: CASSSTSDNYGYTF; V: TRBV13; size: few; J: TRBJ1-2; D: .; length: 14
DNA: TGTGCCAGCAGCTCCCTTAGCGGGGGGCCGGAGTACCAAGAGACCCAGTACTTC; CDR3: CASSSLSGGPEYQETQYF; V: TRBV7-6; size: .; J: TRBJ2-5; D: TRBD2; length: 18
DNA: TGTGCCTGGAGTGAGCAGGGAACTAATGAAAAACTGTTTTTT; CDR3: CAWSEQGTNEKLFF; V: TRBV30; size: .; J: TRBJ1-4; D: .; length: 14
DNA: TGTGCCAGCAGCTCCCGACTAGTCCCAGATACGCAGTATTTT; CDR3: CASSSRLVPDTQYF; V: TRBV7-2; size: .; J: TRBJ2-3; D: .; length: 14
DNA: TGCAGCGTGAGGGCGGACAGTGCCGAACTGTTTTTT; CDR3: CSVRADSAELFF; V: TRBV29-1; size: few; J: TRBJ1-4; D: .; length: 12
DNA: TGTGCTAGCAGCCAACGTCCGGGGGATACGCAGTATTTT; CDR3: CASSQRPGDTQYF; V: TRBV7-7; size: .; J: TRBJ2-3; D: .; length: 13
DNA: TGTGCCTGGAGCGAACTCCAAGAGACCCAGTACTTC; CDR3: CAWSELQETQYF; V: TRBV30; size: .; J: TRBJ2-5; D: .; length: 12
DNA: TGTGCCAGCAGTTTACTTTCCAATCAGCCCCAGCATTTT; CDR3: CASSLLSNQPQHF; V: TRBV27; size: .; J: TRBJ1-5; D: .; length: 13
DNA: TGTGCCAGCATGGAAACGGGGGGGCCGGACGAGCAGTACTTC; CDR3: CASMETGGPDEQYF; V: TRBV5-4; size: .; J: TRBJ2-7; D: TRBD2; length: 14
DNA: TGCAGCGTTGTCCCCCCCCGGTTAGAGGAGACCCAGTACTTC; CDR3: CSVVPPRLEETQYF; V: TRBV29-1; size: .; J: TRBJ2-5; D: .; length: 14
DNA: TGTGCCAGCAGCTGGATCCTAGCGGGAGAGGATGAGCAGTACTTC; CDR3: CASSWILAGEDEQYF; V: TRBV5-6; size: .; J: TRBJ2-5; D: TRBD2; length: 15
DNA: TGCCTCGTCCGCCCGGGAGACACCGGGGAGCTGTTTTTT; CDR3: CLVRPGDTGELFF; V: TRBV29-1; size: .; J: TRBJ2-2; D: .; length: 13
DNA: TGCAGCGTACGCCCGCCTAACTATGGCTACACCTTC; CDR3: CSVRPPNYGYTF; V: TRBV29-1; size: .; J: TRBJ1-2; D: .; length: 12
DNA: TGTGCCAGCAGTGAAGGGACCGGGCAGCCCCAGCATTTT; CDR3: CASSEGTGQPQHF; V: TRBV27; size: once; J: TRBJ1-5; D: .; length: 13
DNA: TGTGCCAGCAGTCCCGGACCTGCCACTGAAGCTTTCTTT; CDR3: CASSPGPATEAFF; V: TRBV6-4; size: few; J: TRBJ1-1; D: .; length: 13
DNA: TGTGCCTGGAGTGTTGGCCGCACAGATACGCAGTATTTT; CDR3: CAWSVGRTDTQYF; V: TRBV30; size: few; J: TRBJ2-3; D: .; length: 13
DNA: TGTGCCAGCAGTTTTCGCCAGGCGGTTTCACCCCTCCACTTT; CDR3: CASSFRQAVSPLHF; V: TRBV27; size: once; J: TRBJ1-6; D: .; length: 14
DNA: TGTGCCAGCAGCCAATCTCCCGGGTTCGACTATGGCTACACCTTC; CDR3: CASSQSPGFDYGYTF; V: TRBV16; size: .; J: TRBJ1-2; D: .; length: 15
DNA: TGTGCCAGCAGACAGGGCACCCTCTCCTATAATTCACCCCTCCACTTT; CDR3: CASRQGTLSYNSPLHF; V: TRBV2; size: few; J: TRBJ1-6; D: .; length: 16
DNA: TGTGCCTGGAGTGTGGGCGGGGGAGGCTACGAGCAGTACTTC; CDR3: CAWSVGGGGYEQYF; V: TRBV30; size: .; J: TRBJ2-7; D: TRBD2; length: 14
DNA: TGTGCCAGCAGTTACTCCGGGACAGGGGATGGTGACACCTTC; CDR3: CASSYSGTGDGDTF; V: TRBV6-5; size: .; J: TRBJ1-2; D: TRBD1; length: 14
DNA: TGTGCCAGCAGCGAAAATTCCCTAGGACGTCAAGAGGCCCAGTACTTC; CDR3: CASSENSLGRQEAQYF; V: TRBV7-9; size: .; J: TRBJ2-5; D: .; length: 16
DNA: TGTGCCAGCAGCGCACCCGACAGGGAGGAGACCCAGTACTTC; CDR3: CASSAPDREETQYF; V: TRBV9; size: .; J: TRBJ2-5; D: TRBD1; length: 14
DNA: TGCAGCGTTGTTGACGGGGGCGATGGCTACACCTTC; CDR3: CSVVDGGDGYTF; V: TRBV29-1; size: .; J: TRBJ1-2; D: .; length: 12
DNA: TGCGCCAGCAGCCAGGGTACAGGGCTTGAGCAGTTCTTC; CDR3: CASSQGTGLEQFF; V: TRBV4-3; size: .; J: TRBJ2-1; D: .; length: 13
DNA: TGTGCCTGGAGTCCGGGGGACCTAAGATTCTCTGGAAACACCATATATTTT; CDR3: CAWSPGDLRFSGNTIYF; V: TRBV30; size: .; J: TRBJ1-3; D: .; length: 17
DNA: TGTGCCAGCAGTCTGCGGGGGTCGGAACACTACGAGCAGTACTTC; CDR3: CASSLRGSEHYEQYF; V: TRBV27; size: .; J: TRBJ2-7; D: TRBD2; length: 15
DNA: TGTGCCTGGAGTGTACAGGGGACTGAAGCTTTCTTT; CDR3: CAWSVQGTEAFF; V: TRBV30; size: .; J: TRBJ1-1; D: TRBD1; length: 12
DNA: TGTGCCTGGAGTGACCTTTCTAGGGTTGGAGATGGCTACACCTTC; CDR3: CAWSDLSRVGDGYTF; V: TRBV30; size: .; J: TRBJ1-2; D: .; length: 15
DNA: TGTGCTAGCAGCTTAGCGTACACACCGCAAGAGACCCAGTACTTC; CDR3: CASSLAYTPQETQYF; V: TRBV7-7; size: once; J: TRBJ2-5; D: .; length: 15
DNA: TGCGCCAGCAGTCAATTGGGAACACAGGGACGAGATTCACCCCTCCACTTT; CDR3: CASSQLGTQGRDSPLHF; V: TRBV23-1; size: .; J: TRBJ1-6; D: .; length: 17
DNA: TGTGCCAGCAGCCACCGGGACGGAGCTTTCTTT; CDR3: CASSHRDGAFF; V: TRBV6-5; size: few; J: TRBJ1-1; D: .; length: 11
DNA: TGTGCCAGCAGTATGGGGACTAGCGGGGGCCCAAGCACAGATACGCAGTATTTT; CDR3: CASSMGTSGGPSTDTQYF; V: TRBV27; size: few; J: TRBJ2-3; D: TRBD2; length: 18
DNA: TGTGCCAGCTCACCGACAGGCGTAAGGGGCTACACCTTC; CDR3: CASSPTGVRGYTF; V: TRBV18; size: .; J: TRBJ1-2; D: .; length: 13
DNA: TGTGCCAGCAGCTCCCCCACAGGGGGCTGGTCGCCCCTCCACTTT; CDR3: CASSSPTGGWSPLHF; V: TRBV11-2; size: .; J: TRBJ1-6; D: TRBD1; length: 15
DNA: TGCAGCGTTGAAGTGGGGCCCCCCTGGGAGACCCAGTACTTC; CDR3: CSVEVGPPWETQYF; V: TRBV29-1; size: few; J: TRBJ2-5; D: .; length: 14
DNA: TGCGCCAGCAGCTTGGAGACAGGGGGTTACGAGCAGTACTTC; CDR3: CASSLETGGYEQYF; V: TRBV5-1; size: few; J: TRBJ2-7; D: TRBD1; length: 14
DNA: TGCGCCAGCTCTCCCTTCACGGGGCGGGAACAAGAGACCCAGTACTTC; CDR3: CASSPFTGREQETQYF; V: TRBV4-3; size: once; J: TRBJ2-5; D: .; length: 16
DNA: TGTGCCAGCAGTGAATCGGAAACAGGGGGCTGGGCAAAACTGTTTTTT; CDR3: CASSESETGGWAKLFF; V: TRBV25-1; size: .; J: TRBJ1-4; D: TRBD1; length: 16